Presented here are 12 T cell receptor beta chains from one specimen sequenced in a study of OX40 agonist ivuxolimab in advanced cancers. Using immunoSEQ multiplex PCR, the repertoire was profiled, and TCRdb retains in-frame clones only, with some absent. The sample carries tens of thousands of clones, just over 85% recorded once. This specimen was CD4+ or CD8+ T cells sorted from blood, taken in a trial of the OX40 agonist ivuxolimab. These receptors were collected from an adult with an advanced solid tumor such as melanoma, head and neck, liver or kidney cancer.

This CDR3 is CASTGRGTGELFF. CDR3 bases: TGTGCCAGCACGGGCAGGGGCACCGGGGAGCTGTTTTTT. The chain couples TRBV6-1 to TRBJ2-2; possible D gene TRBD1, 6 bases. Germline-derived CDR1 and CDR2 are MNHNS and SASEGT. V gave up 7 bases and J gave up 4 bases, with 10 bases separating them. The CDR3 covers 13 residues.

J is TRBJ1-2 and V is TRBV5-1; 8 nucleotides agree with TRBD1. The V gene end was trimmed by 0 bases and the J gene end by 8 bases; junction bases not matched to a gene: 3. Germline CDR1 SGHRS, CDR2 YFSETQ. The CDR3 is 13 residues long. CDR3 region: CASSLDRGEGYTF. As DNA, the CDR3 is TGCGCCAGCAGCTTGGACAGGGGGGAAGGCTACACCTTC.

V usage is TRBV6-5 and J usage is TRBJ2-1; a possible D gene is TRBD1 (6 bases). This CDR3 region has 15 residues. CDR1 and CDR2 (germline): MNHEY, SVGAGI. Trimming removed 6 bases from V and 0 bases from J, with 12 bases in between. The CDR3 DNA sequence: TGTGCCAGCAGCTCGGACAGAAGCTCCTACAATGAGCAGTTCTTC. Translation: CASSSDRSSYNEQFF.

This chain connects TRBV7-2 to TRBJ1-2, with D tentatively TRBD1 (5 bases). V was cut by 5 bases and J by 8 bases, with 24 bases left in between. CDR1 SGHTA and CDR2 FQGNSA come from the germline V gene. This CDR3 contains 16 residues. The CDR3 spells CASSPQSGPGSRGYTF. The CDR3 DNA follows: TGTGCCAGCAGCCCCCAGTCGGGGCCAGGGTCCCGCGGCTACACCTTC.

V usage is TRBV2 and J usage is TRBJ2-7; 8 bases agree with TRBD1. The junction had 6 bases not matched to a gene; V was cut back by 4 bases and J by 1 base. Per the germline V gene, CDR1 is SNHLY and CDR2 is FYNNEI. The CDR3 loop spans 15 amino acids. This CDR3 reads CASSGHRGLSYEQYF. In DNA, the CDR3 is TGTGCCAGCAGTGGGCACAGGGGGTTGTCCTACGAGCAGTACTTC.

This rearrangement joins TRBV5-1 to TRBJ2-5, with TRBD1 matching 10 bases. Germline trimming cut 2 bases from V and 5 bases from J; bases unmatched to any gene: 9. This CDR3 has 16 residues. Per germline, CDR1 SGHRS and CDR2 YFSETQ. CDR3 amino acids: CASSLSWTGGGETQYF. The CDR3 DNA reads TGCGCCAGCAGCTTATCTTGGACAGGGGGAGGCGAGACCCAGTACTTC.

This clone has more than one count but fewer than ten. The J gene is TRBJ1-2, the V gene TRBV5-8, with D hard to call. CDR3 length: 11 amino acids. Trimming pared 3 bases from V and 5 bases from J, leaving 5 bases between. The V gene's germline CDR1 is SGHTS and CDR2 YDEGEE. The CDR3 loop reads CASSSTYGYTF. DNA for the CDR3: TGTGCCAGCAGCTCCACTTATGGCTACACCTTC.

This clone was counted a few times. The genes are TRBV18 and TRBJ1-1; the match to TRBD1 covers 7 bases. The CDR3 has 13 amino acids. The V gene end was trimmed by 3 bases and the J gene end by 4 bases; junction bases not matched to a gene: 2. Germline CDR1 KGHSH, CDR2 LQKENI. Here the CDR3 reads CASSPGQTTEAFF. In DNA form, the CDR3 reads TGTGCCAGCTCACCGGGACAGACCACTGAAGCTTTCTTT. Combining the CDR3 with reference TRBV18 and TRBJ1-1 gives the whole variable domain NAGVMQNPRHLVRRRGQEARLRCSPMKGHSHVYWYRQLPEEGLKFMVYLQKENIIDESGMPKERFSAEFPKEGPSILRIQQVVRGDSAAYFCASSPGQTTEAFFGQGTRLTVV.

The chain joins TRBV5-6 to TRBJ2-7; 12 bases line up with TRBD1. V lost 3 bases, J lost 4 bases, and 2 bases stayed unmatched. The length of the CDR3 is 14 residues. CDR1 and CDR2 from the germline V gene are SGHDT and YYEEEE. The CDR3 here is CASSWDRGRYEQYF. CDR3 nucleotides: TGTGCCAGCAGCTGGGACAGGGGGCGGTACGAGCAGTACTTC.

V and J are TRBV7-2 and TRBJ1-2; D may be TRBD1 (5 bases). In germline, CDR1 is SGHTA, CDR2 FQGNSA. The CDR3 loop spans 17 amino acids. The germline V and J ends were trimmed by 2 bases and 0 bases, with 16 bases remaining between them. CDR3 sequence (DNA): TGTGCCAGCAGCTTACCCAGCTCCGGGGGAACTAACTATGGCTACACCTTC. Translating gives CASSLPSSGGTNYGYTF.

The V gene is TRBV6-6, the J gene TRBJ1-5; 8 positions agree with TRBD1. This CDR3 is 15 amino acids long. The junction had 8 bases not matched to a gene; V was cut back by 6 bases and J by 4 bases. CDR1 MNHNY and CDR2 SVGAGI come from the germline V gene (reference sequence). CDR3 protein: CASSTGQVRNQPQHF. CDR3 bases: TGTGCCAGCAGCACGGGACAGGTGAGGAATCAGCCCCAGCATTTT.

The chain is built from TRBV10-1 and TRBJ2-5, with 8 bases identical to TRBD2. The CDR3 runs to 14 residues. Germline assignment: CDR1 WNHNN and CDR2 SYGVQD (reference sequence). Trimming removed 4 bases from V and 2 bases from J; junction bases left unmatched: 3. CDR3 in amino acids: CASSAGGQQETQYF. The CDR3 DNA is TGCGCCAGCAGTGCGGGGGGGCAACAAGAGACCCAGTACTTC.